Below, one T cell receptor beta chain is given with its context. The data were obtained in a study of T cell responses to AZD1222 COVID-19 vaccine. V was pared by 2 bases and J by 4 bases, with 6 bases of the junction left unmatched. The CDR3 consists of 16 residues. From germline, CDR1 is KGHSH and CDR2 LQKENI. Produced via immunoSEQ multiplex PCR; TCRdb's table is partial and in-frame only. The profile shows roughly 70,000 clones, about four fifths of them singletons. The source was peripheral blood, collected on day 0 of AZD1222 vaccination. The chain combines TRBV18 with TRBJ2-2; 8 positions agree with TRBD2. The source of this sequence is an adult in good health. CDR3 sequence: CASSPRTSPLTGELFF. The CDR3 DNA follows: TGTGCCAGCTCACCAAGGACTAGCCCCCTCACCGGGGAGCTGTTTTTT. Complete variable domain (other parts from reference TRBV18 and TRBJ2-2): NAGVMQNPRHLVRRRGQEARLRCSPMKGHSHVYWYRQLPEEGLKFMVYLQKENIIDESGMPKERFSAEFPKEGPSILRIQQVVRGDSAAYFCASSPRTSPLTGELFFGEGSRLTVL.